The T cell receptor beta chain described here comes from a study of identical twins. Each CDR3 protein gets one entry after TCRdb re-called the 5' RACE reads with MiXCR. Of approximately 220,000 distinct CDR3 sequences in the sample, 6% to 8% were seen once. The CDR3 is 15 amino acids. V gave up 6 bases and J gave up 6 bases; unmatched junction bases: 11. Germline V CDR1 and CDR2: SGHDN, FVKESK. These data also featured in a second study, about yellow fever vaccine responses in identical twins.

Specimen: CD8+ T cells sorted from blood. The receptor's source is a woman between 18 and 29 years old in good health. The V and J genes are TRBV14 and TRBJ2-3, with 8 positions matching TRBD2. The CDR3 loop is CASSPRSGGLDTQYF. For the CDR3, the DNA is TGTGCCAGCAGTCCAAGGTCGGGAGGGTTGGATACGCAGTATTTT. Full variable domain (missing parts from reference TRBV14 and TRBJ2-3): EAGVTQFPSHSVIEKGQTVTLRCDPISGHDNLYWYRRVMGKEIKFLLHFVKESKQDESGMPNNRFLAERTGGTYSTLKVQPAELEDSGVYFCASSPRSGGLDTQYFGPGTRLTVL.